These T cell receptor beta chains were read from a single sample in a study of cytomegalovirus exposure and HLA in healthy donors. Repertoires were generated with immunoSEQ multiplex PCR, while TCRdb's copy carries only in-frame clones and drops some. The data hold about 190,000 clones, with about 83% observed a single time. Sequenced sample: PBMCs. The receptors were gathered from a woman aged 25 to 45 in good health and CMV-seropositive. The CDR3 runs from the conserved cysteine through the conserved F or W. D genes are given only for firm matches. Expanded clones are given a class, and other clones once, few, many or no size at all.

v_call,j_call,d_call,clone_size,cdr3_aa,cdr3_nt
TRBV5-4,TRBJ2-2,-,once,CASSQGSYTGELFF,TGTGCCAGCAGCCAGGGGAGTTACACCGGGGAGCTGTTTTTT
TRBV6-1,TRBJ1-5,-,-,CASLPGVGGNQPQHF,TGTGCCAGCCTGCCGGGGGTCGGGGGCAATCAGCCCCAGCATTTT
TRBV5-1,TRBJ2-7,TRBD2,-,CASSYSVGTSGSSEQYF,TGCGCCAGCAGCTATTCAGTTGGGACTAGCGGGAGTAGCGAGCAGTACTTC
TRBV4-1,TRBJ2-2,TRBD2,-,CASSHGLAGVVTGELFF,TGCGCCAGCAGCCATGGACTAGCGGGAGTAGTGACCGGGGAGCTGTTTTTT
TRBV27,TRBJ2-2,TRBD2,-,CASSFLAGGPSTGGLFF,TGTGCCAGCAGTTTCCTAGCGGGAGGGCCTAGCACCGGGGGGCTGTTTTTT
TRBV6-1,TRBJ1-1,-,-,CAARGGKGAEAFF,TGTGCCGCCCGGGGAGGGAAGGGCGCTGAAGCTTTCTTT
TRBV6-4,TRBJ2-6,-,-,CASSENQRSGANVLTF,TGTGCCAGCAGTGAAAACCAGCGCTCTGGGGCCAACGTCCTGACTTTC
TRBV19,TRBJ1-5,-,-,CATNRASQPQHF,TGTGCCACCAACAGGGCGAGTCAGCCCCAGCATTTT
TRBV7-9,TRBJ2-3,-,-,CASTPGPDTQYF,TGTGCCAGCACACCTGGCCCAGATACGCAGTATTTT
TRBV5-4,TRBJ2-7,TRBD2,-,CASSQGGQGSYEQYF,TGTGCCAGCAGCCAGGGAGGGCAGGGAAGCTACGAGCAGTACTTC
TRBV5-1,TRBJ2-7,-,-,CASIGDSLEGEQYF,TGCGCCAGCATCGGGGACTCCCTAGAGGGCGAGCAGTACTTC
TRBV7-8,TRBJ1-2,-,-,CASSLDISNYGYTF,TGTGCCAGCAGCTTAGACATCTCTAACTATGGCTACACCTTC
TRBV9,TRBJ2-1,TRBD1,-,CASSGRDRLYNEQFF,TGTGCCAGCAGCGGCCGGGACAGGCTATACAATGAGCAGTTCTTC
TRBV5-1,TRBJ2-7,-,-,CASSSGEGDAYEQYF,TGCGCCAGCAGCTCAGGGGAAGGAGACGCCTACGAGCAGTACTTC
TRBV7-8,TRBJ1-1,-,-,CASSLKTGLEAFF,TGTGCCAGCAGCTTGAAGACAGGACTTGAAGCTTTCTTT
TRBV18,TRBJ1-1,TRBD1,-,CASSPKGLGQALNTEAFF,TGTGCCAGCTCACCGAAGGGCCTGGGACAGGCTTTGAACACTGAAGCTTTCTTT
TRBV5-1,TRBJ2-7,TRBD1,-,CASSLYRGDEQYF,TGCGCCAGCAGCTTGTACAGGGGAGACGAGCAGTACTTC